This T cell receptor (beta chain) emerged from a study of T cells after posttransplantation cyclophosphamide. Broader study findings: Recipient CMV seropositivity and CMV reactivation strongly tracked TRB clonality. Later post-transplant blood repertoires were often dominated by donor CD8+ memory clones. Tissue-infiltrating T cells from skin or gut overlapped little with blood T cells.

Measured with immunoSEQ multiplex PCR; TCRdb has only the in-frame clones, and not every one. This sample carries about 31,000 clones, 90% to 95% of them seen once, and the ten largest clones take less than 0.25%. For this clone: What it recognizes is unknown.

Losses at the gene ends were 1 base for V and 7 bases for J; bases not matched to a gene: 4. The germline V gene has CDR1 SEHNR and CDR2 FQNEAQ (reference sequence). CDR3 length equals 14 residues. Cells defined as naive were viable CD3+CD4+ or CD3+CD8+ and CCR7+CD45RA+CD45RO-CD95-CD27+CD28+. Peripheral blood was collected from the related graft donor on the marrow donation day. This TCR came from an older woman in good health, CMV-negative, and a related stem cell transplant donor. The source material was naive CD4+ T cells sorted from PBMCs. V usage is TRBV7-9 and J usage is TRBJ1-5; 7 bases fit TRBD1. In nucleotides, the CDR3 is TGTGCCAGCAGCTTAGGGGCAGGGGGACAGCCCCAGCATTTT. Its protein is CASSLGAGGQPQHF.